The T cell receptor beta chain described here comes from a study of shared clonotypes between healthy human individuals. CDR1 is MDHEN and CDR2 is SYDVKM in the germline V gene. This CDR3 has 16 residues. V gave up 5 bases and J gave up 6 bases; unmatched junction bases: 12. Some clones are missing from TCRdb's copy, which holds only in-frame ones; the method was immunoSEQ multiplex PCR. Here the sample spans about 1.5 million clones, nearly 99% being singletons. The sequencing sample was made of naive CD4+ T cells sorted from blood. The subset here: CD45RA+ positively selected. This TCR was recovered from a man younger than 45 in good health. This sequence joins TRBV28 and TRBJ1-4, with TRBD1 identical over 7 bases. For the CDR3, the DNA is TGTGCCAGCAGTGCCATCTACAGGGGCTTCCATGAAAAACTGTTTTTT. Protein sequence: CASSAIYRGFHEKLFF.